This TCR beta chain was sequenced during a study of CD8+ T cells in alopecia areata. The CDR3 extends over 14 amino acids. From germline, CDR1 is MNHEY and CDR2 SVGAGI. V shed 6 bases and J shed 7 bases, with 18 bases lying between them. The authors extracted RNA and reverse transcribed it into cDNA as the sequencing template. Clones were read by immunoSEQ multiplex PCR, and TCRdb kept only the in-frame ones, dropping some. The data contain around 140,000 clones, approximately 48% of them singletons. The TCR originated in a human donor with alopecia areata. V usage is TRBV6-5 and J usage is TRBJ1-2; a possible D gene is TRBD1 (5 bases). This sample comprised CD8+ T cells sorted from blood, obtained at week 0. This CDR3 is CASRNAGTAFGYTF. For the CDR3, the DNA is TGTGCCAGCAGGAACGCCGGGACGGCCTTTGGCTACACCTTC.